A selection of T cell receptor beta chains follows, all from one sample in a study of cytomegalovirus exposure and HLA in healthy donors. This table comes from immunoSEQ multiplex PCR, and its TCRdb copy is limited to in-frame clones, with some not included. The table shows more than 100,000 clones, with around 76% occurring only once. Sequenced: PBMCs. Receptors were obtained from a man aged 55 to 70 in good health and CMV-seropositive. CDR3s include the opening cysteine and the closing phenylalanine or tryptophan. A D gene is named only where the DNA matches it firmly. The listing skips clone size in some rows; elsewhere it reads once, few, many or a size class.

size	V	D	J	CDR3	DNA
NA	TRBV7-9	NA	TRBJ1-5	CASSLSQVDQPQHF	TGTGCCAGCAGCTTATCCCAGGTAGATCAGCCCCAGCATTTT
few	TRBV19	TRBD1	TRBJ1-1	CASSFGQGSTEAFF	TGTGCCAGTAGTTTTGGACAGGGGAGCACTGAAGCTTTCTTT
NA	TRBV9	TRBD1	TRBJ2-1	CASRPLGTGGNEQFF	TGTGCCAGCAGGCCTCTCGGGACAGGGGGCAATGAGCAGTTCTTC
NA	TRBV10-3	NA	TRBJ1-1	CAISGIQEETVNTEAFF	TGTGCCATCAGTGGGATTCAGGAAGAGACAGTGAACACTGAAGCTTTCTTT
NA	TRBV6-5	NA	TRBJ2-1	CATFYNEQFF	TGTGCCACGTTTTACAATGAGCAGTTCTTC
NA	TRBV28	NA	TRBJ2-1	CATSQGRANEQFF	TGTGCCACCTCTCAGGGGAGGGCTAATGAGCAGTTCTTC
NA	TRBV19	TRBD2	TRBJ2-2	CASSIGDYNTGELFF	TGTGCCAGTAGTATTGGGGACTATAACACCGGGGAGCTGTTTTTT
NA	TRBV5-8	TRBD1	TRBJ1-5	CASSLDGAGGVASNQPQHF	TGTGCCAGCAGCTTGGATGGGGCAGGGGGTGTCGCGAGCAATCAGCCCCAGCATTTT
NA	TRBV28	NA	TRBJ2-3	CASSLRLTQYF	TGTGCCAGCAGTTTGCGGTTAACGCAGTATTTT
NA	TRBV5-4	NA	TRBJ2-3	CASSLSTDTQYF	TGTGCCAGCAGCCTAAGCACAGATACGCAGTATTTT
NA	TRBV10-1	NA	TRBJ1-1	CASSESARPPNTEAFF	TGCGCCAGCAGTGAGTCGGCTAGGCCCCCAAACACTGAAGCTTTCTTT
once	TRBV28	NA	TRBJ1-4	CASTRPREKLFF	TGTGCCAGCACCCGCCCGAGAGAAAAACTGTTTTTT
few	TRBV5-1	NA	TRBJ1-1	CASSLDQGNTEAFF	TGCGCCAGCAGCTTGGATCAGGGGAACACTGAAGCTTTCTTT
NA	TRBV5-6	NA	TRBJ1-2	CASSPRRSFGGYTF	TGTGCCAGCAGCCCCAGGAGGTCCTTCGGAGGCTACACCTTC
NA	TRBV4-1	TRBD2	TRBJ2-5	CASSEGLAGGLETQYF	TGCGCCAGCAGCGAAGGACTAGCGGGAGGGCTAGAGACCCAGTACTTC
NA	TRBV6-1	TRBD1	TRBJ2-7	CASRRQGSSYEQYF	TGTGCCAGCCGACGACAGGGAAGCTCCTACGAGCAGTACTTC
once	TRBV10-1	NA	TRBJ1-1	CASSESDGGSTEAFF	TGCGCCAGCAGTGAGTCGGATGGGGGGAGCACTGAAGCTTTCTTT
NA	TRBV5-1	TRBD2	TRBJ2-1	CASSTGLAGGQYNEQFF	TGCGCCAGCAGCACAGGACTAGCGGGGGGCCAGTACAATGAGCAGTTCTTC
few	TRBV5-1	NA	TRBJ1-1	CASSSSPAGDTEAFF	TGCGCCAGCAGCTCCTCGCCCGCAGGTGACACTGAAGCTTTCTTT
NA	TRBV23-1	TRBD1	TRBJ2-7	CASSWTGMGKQYF	TGCGCCAGCAGTTGGACAGGGATGGGTAAGCAGTACTTC
NA	TRBV5-1	NA	TRBJ2-2	CASSVGVGQDTGELFF	TGCGCCAGCAGCGTTGGAGTGGGGCAGGACACCGGGGAGCTGTTTTTT
NA	TRBV7-2	TRBD1	TRBJ1-6	CASTFGQGISPLHF	TGTGCCAGCACCTTCGGACAGGGGATTTCACCCCTCCACTTT
NA	TRBV7-3	NA	TRBJ2-3	CASSFHRADTQYF	TGTGCCAGCAGCTTTCACAGGGCAGATACGCAGTATTTT
NA	TRBV2	TRBD1	TRBJ1-2	CAKNPGQGARGYTF	TGTGCCAAAAATCCGGGACAGGGGGCGCGAGGCTACACCTTC
NA	TRBV5-6	TRBD1	TRBJ1-6	CASSPTGGYSPLHF	TGTGCCAGCAGCCCCACAGGGGGCTATTCACCCCTCCACTTT
NA	TRBV28	NA	TRBJ2-5	CASSSGKETQYF	TGTGCCAGCAGTTCCGGGAAAGAGACCCAGTACTTC
NA	TRBV5-1	TRBD1	TRBJ2-7	CASSYTGTGAYEQYF	TGCGCCAGCAGTTATACCGGGACAGGGGCCTACGAGCAGTACTTC
NA	TRBV5-6	NA	TRBJ1-2	CASSNRVTYGYTF	TGTGCCAGCAGTAACAGGGTTACCTATGGCTACACCTTC
few	TRBV6-1	TRBD1	TRBJ2-2	CASSELQGTGTGELFF	TGTGCCAGCAGTGAGTTACAAGGGACAGGCACCGGGGAGCTGTTTTTT
NA	TRBV5-4	TRBD1	TRBJ2-3	CASSLGQGKDTQYF	TGTGCCAGCAGCTTGGGACAGGGGAAAGATACGCAGTATTTT
NA	TRBV9	NA	TRBJ2-1	CASSSRSQLSYNEQFF	TGTGCCAGCAGCTCCCGGAGTCAACTCTCCTACAATGAGCAGTTCTTC
NA	TRBV7-9	NA	TRBJ2-5	CASSRSGLETQYF	TGTGCCAGCAGCCGATCAGGGCTAGAGACCCAGTACTTC
once	TRBV4-1	TRBD2	TRBJ2-7	CASSRLAGEYEQYF	TGCGCCAGCAGCCGCTTAGCGGGAGAGTACGAGCAGTACTTC
NA	TRBV4-1	TRBD1	TRBJ1-4	CASSLSGTANEKLFF	TGCGCCAGCAGCCTATCCGGGACAGCTAATGAAAAACTGTTTTTT
NA	TRBV2	NA	TRBJ1-3	CASSERQANTIYF	TGTGCCAGCAGTGAAAGACAGGCGAACACCATATATTTT
NA	TRBV10-2	TRBD2	TRBJ2-1	CASSPSGGYNEQFF	TGCGCCAGCAGTCCTAGCGGGGGGTACAATGAGCAGTTCTTC
NA	TRBV28	NA	TRBJ2-5	CASSLSGKSETQYF	TGTGCCAGCAGTTTATCCGGGAAAAGCGAGACCCAGTACTTC
NA	TRBV5-4	TRBD1	TRBJ1-1	CASSTPRTGANTEAFF	TGTGCCAGCAGCACACCTCGGACAGGGGCGAACACTGAAGCTTTCTTT
NA	TRBV5-4	TRBD1	TRBJ1-4	CASSLGGSRGEKLFF	TGTGCCAGCAGCTTGGGGGGCAGCAGGGGGGAAAAACTGTTTTTT
NA	TRBV6-1	NA	TRBJ1-1	CASSADRYTEAFF	TGTGCCAGCAGTGCCGACAGATACACTGAAGCTTTCTTT
NA	TRBV6-5	NA	TRBJ1-3	CASSYVSGAGNTIYF	TGTGCCAGCAGTTACGTCTCGGGGGCTGGAAACACCATATATTTT
few	TRBV10-3	TRBD1	TRBJ2-2	CAISAGTGDLLRTGELFF	TGTGCCATCAGTGCCGGGACAGGGGACCTCCTAAGGACCGGGGAGCTGTTTTTT
NA	TRBV5-1	TRBD1	TRBJ1-2	CASSFTGDGYTF	TGCGCCAGCAGCTTTACAGGGGATGGCTACACCTTC
NA	TRBV19	TRBD1	TRBJ1-4	CASRQGATNEKLFF	TGTGCCAGTCGCCAGGGGGCAACTAATGAAAAACTGTTTTTT
once	TRBV13	TRBD2	TRBJ2-1	CASSNPTAGGPGNEQFF	TGTGCCAGCAGCAACCCCACAGCGGGGGGGCCAGGCAATGAGCAGTTCTTC
once	TRBV5-6	NA	TRBJ1-1	CASSRRDVNTEAFF	TGTGCCAGCAGCCGCCGGGATGTAAACACTGAAGCTTTCTTT
NA	TRBV19	TRBD2	TRBJ2-2	CASSPSGTAGELFF	TGTGCCAGTAGCCCTAGCGGGACAGCCGGGGAGCTGTTTTTT